A single sample gave rise to the 24 T cell receptor beta chains below, sequenced in a study of T-cell memory formation after mild COVID-19. TCRdb used MiXCR to reprocess the 5' RACE reads, holding one entry per CDR3 protein. The data contain more than 400,000 distinct CDR3 sequences, about 18% of them singletons. The specimen was PBMCs or a T cell subset sorted from them (not recorded which). The receptors here all came from an adult woman who had mild COVID-19 (a few samples of this study predate the infection). Cell type and time point are not known.

This clonotype was seen a few times. This chain joins TRBV7-9 and TRBJ1-2, with a tentative D call TRBD1 (6 bases). This CDR3 spans 17 amino acids. Germline values: CDR1 SEHNR, CDR2 FQNEAQ (reference sequence). V was clipped by 1 base and J by 4 bases, with 19 bases between them. The CDR3 protein is CASSLVGGPTAPYGYTF. The CDR3 DNA reads as TGTGCCAGCAGCTTAGTTGGGGGCCCAACCGCGCCCTATGGCTACACCTTC.

There are a few counts of this clonotype. The chain combines TRBV3-1 with TRBJ1-1; a weak D match, TRBD1 (5 bases). The CDR3 length is 14 residues. The V end was cut by 2 bases, the J end by 8 bases, with 15 bases between. Germline V gene data show CDR1 as LGHDT and CDR2 as YNNKEL (reference sequence). The CDR3 DNA sequence: TGTGCCAGCAGCCAACGTGGAGGGACTTCCGAAGCTTTCTTT. Amino acid sequence: CASSQRGGTSEAFF.

There are a few counts of this clonotype. The genes are TRBV5-1 and TRBJ2-5; 8 bases are shared with TRBD2. Germline V gene lookup returns CDR1 SGHRS and CDR2 YFSETQ. The CDR3 is 14 amino acids. The V and J ends lost 5 bases and 2 bases, in that order; junction bases with no gene match: 5. The CDR3 bases are TGCGCCAGCAGGCCGGGACTAGTACAAGAGACCCAGTACTTC. It specifies CASRPGLVQETQYF.

In this sample, this clonotype turned up a few times. The gene calls are TRBV20-1 and TRBJ2-1, with D unclear. Trimming shortened V by 1 base and J by 0 bases, and 16 bases separated the two germline ends. This CDR3 contains 17 residues. Germline CDR1 DFQATT, CDR2 SNEGSKA (reference sequence). The CDR3 sequence: CSARAYNLQSSYNEQFF. The DNA of the CDR3 is TGCAGTGCTAGAGCGTATAATTTACAGAGCTCCTACAATGAGCAGTTCTTC.

This clonotype was picked up a small number of times. The chain carries TRBV12-3 or TRBV12-4 and TRBJ1-4; D call uncertain. This CDR3 has 15 residues. V was clipped by 1 base and J by 4 bases, with 10 bases between them. Here the CDR3 reads CASSLGASGNEKLFF. CDR3 nucleotides: TGTGCCAGCAGTTTAGGGGCCTCGGGTAATGAAAAACTGTTTTTT.

This clonotype was observed a few times. The chain employs TRBV24-1 and TRBJ2-7, with D maybe TRBD1 (5 bases). This CDR3 comprises 16 residues. V was clipped by 2 bases and J by 2 bases, with 15 bases between them. CDR1 is KGHDR, CDR2 SFDVKD, per germline. The CDR3 region is CATSDSRTRKAYEQYF. The DNA of the CDR3 is TGTGCCACCAGTGATTCCCGGACACGGAAGGCCTACGAGCAGTACTTC.

This clonotype came up a few times. This sequence joins TRBV13 and TRBJ2-1, with D unclear. V lost 6 bases and J 2 bases, leaving 5 bases between the germline ends. CDR3 length: 12 amino acids. Germline assignment: CDR1 PRHDT and CDR2 FYEKMQ (reference sequence). The CDR3 coding sequence is TGTGCCAGCAGGGTCGCCTACAATGAGCAGTTCTTC. As protein: CASRVAYNEQFF.

V is TRBV12-3 or TRBV12-4 and J is TRBJ2-3; D may correspond to TRBD1 or TRBD2 (6 bases each). The CDR3 totals 18 residues. V was cut by 5 bases and J by 5 bases, with 26 bases left in between. The CDR3 region is CASSVPVIGGTTLDTQYF. Here the CDR3 DNA reads TGTGCCAGCAGTGTCCCCGTTATAGGGGGGACGACTTTAGATACGCAGTATTTT.

This clonotype was counted a few times. V gene TRBV3-1 combines with J gene TRBJ2-1; D not certain. CDR1 and CDR2 from the germline V gene are LGHDT and YNNKEL (reference sequence). This CDR3 is built from 15 residues. V lost 1 base to trimming and J lost 9 bases, with 16 bases between them. The CDR3 reads CASSQGPRRSLEQFF. CDR3 nucleotides: TGTGCCAGCAGCCAAGGTCCTCGACGGTCTCTTGAGCAGTTCTTC.

The rearrangement links TRBV7-9 to TRBJ1-6; 7 positions agree with TRBD1. Germline assignment: CDR1 SEHNR and CDR2 FQNEAQ (reference sequence). CDR3 length equals 15 residues. The junction had 8 bases not matched to a gene; V was cut back by 6 bases and J by 6 bases. The CDR3 here is CASSQGDSTNSPLHF. The CDR3 coding sequence is TGTGCCAGCAGTCAGGGGGACAGTACTAATTCACCCCTCCACTTT.

This clonotype was detected ten times or more. V is TRBV7-9 and J is TRBJ2-2; no firm D call. V was shortened by 0 bases and J by 8 bases, with 4 bases between the two germline ends. There are 12 residues in the CDR3. Germline V gene sequence: CDR1 SEHNR, CDR2 FQNEAQ (reference sequence). The CDR3, as DNA: TGTGCCAGCAGCTTAGCGCTTGGGGAGCTGTTTTTT. This encodes CASSLALGELFF.

This CDR3 reads CASGGGVATEAFF. The CDR3 coding sequence is TGTGCCAGCGGGGGAGGGGTTGCCACTGAAGCTTTCTTT. The gene calls are TRBV7-3 and TRBJ1-1, with a weak D call TRBD1 (5 bases). Germline V gives CDR1 SGHTA, CDR2 FQGTGA. The CDR3 contains 13 residues. Trimming cost V 8 bases and J 4 bases, with 14 bases left between them.

The CDR3 region is CASSQMLVSEQYF. In nucleotides, the CDR3 is TGTGCCAGCAGCCAAATGCTAGTTTCCGAGCAGTACTTC. The V and J genes are TRBV3-1 and TRBJ2-7, with D uncertain. With 2 bases removed from V and 6 bases from J, the gap between germline ends came to 11 bases. Germline V gives CDR1 LGHDT, CDR2 YNNKEL (reference sequence). The CDR3 is made up of 13 amino acids.

The rearrangement links TRBV4-1 to TRBJ1-1, with D perhaps matching TRBD1 (5 bases). From germline, CDR1 is MGHRA and CDR2 YSYEKL. CDR3 length: 15 residues. Trimming took off 4 bases at V and 2 bases at J, with 14 bases between the two ends. CDR3 sequence: CASSPSPTVNTEAFF. The CDR3 DNA is TGCGCCAGCAGCCCCTCCCCGACAGTCAACACTGAAGCTTTCTTT.

The V call is TRBV20-1, the J call TRBJ2-2, with D unclear. Deletions cut 3 bases from V and 1 base from J, with 9 bases between. CDR1 and CDR2 (germline): DFQATT, SNEGSKA (reference sequence). There are 14 residues in the CDR3. CDR3 in amino acids: CSASRRLNTGELFF. The DNA for the CDR3 is TGCAGTGCTAGTCGTCGGCTGAACACCGGGGAGCTGTTTTTT.

This clonotype was detected ten times or more. The gene calls are TRBV5-1 and TRBJ1-2, with a weak D call TRBD1 (6 bases). V lost 3 bases and J 3 bases, leaving 15 bases between the germline ends. The CDR3 covers 15 residues. The germline V gene encodes CDR1 SGHRS and CDR2 YFSETQ. The CDR3 loop reads CASSSGQASDYGYTF. Written as DNA, the CDR3 is TGCGCCAGCAGCTCGGGACAAGCATCTGACTATGGCTACACCTTC.

This clonotype has only a few counts. The chain joins TRBV24-1 to TRBJ2-1; 9 positions agree with TRBD1. The germline V gene has CDR1 KGHDR and CDR2 SFDVKD. This CDR3 has 15 residues. Unmatched junction bases numbered 6, after V lost 4 bases and J lost 6 bases. CDR3 nucleotides: TGTGCCACCAGTGACCCCCGGGACAGGGTCAATGAGCAGTTCTTC. This encodes CATSDPRDRVNEQFF.

This clonotype has just a few counts. This rearrangement joins TRBV18 to TRBJ2-6, with D hard to call. This CDR3 has 15 residues. CDR1 and CDR2 from the germline V gene are KGHSH and LQKENI. The V end lost 2 bases, the J end lost 2 bases, and 7 bases lay between the germline ends. As DNA, the CDR3 is TGTGCCAGCTCACCAGGGCTAACTGGGGCCAACGTCCTGACTTTC. Translating it yields CASSPGLTGANVLTF.

V usage is TRBV9 and J usage is TRBJ2-1, with 7 positions matching TRBD1. This CDR3 spans 17 amino acids. Unmatched junction bases numbered 16, after V lost 4 bases and J lost 6 bases. Germline V gene lookup returns CDR1 SGDLS and CDR2 YYNGEE. The CDR3 reads CASSPRDGQVGANEQFF. The CDR3 DNA sequence: TGTGCCAGCAGCCCTAGAGATGGACAGGTGGGGGCCAATGAGCAGTTCTTC.

This clonotype was detected a few times. This chain connects TRBV24-1 to TRBJ2-2; no firm D call. CDR3 size: 12 residues. The germline V and J ends were trimmed by 1 base and 6 bases, with 2 bases remaining between them. Looked up from germline, CDR1 is KGHDR and CDR2 is SFDVKD. The CDR3 reads CATSDFSGELFF. CDR3 nucleotides: TGTGCCACCAGTGATTTCTCCGGGGAGCTGTTTTTT.

The genes are TRBV7-8 and TRBJ1-6; D is undetermined. Looked up from germline, CDR1 is SGHVS and CDR2 is FQNEAQ. The CDR3 totals 13 residues. V lost 4 bases to trimming and J lost 9 bases, with 10 bases between them. The CDR3 loop is CASSSRPGSPLHF. For the CDR3, the DNA is TGTGCCAGCAGCTCCAGGCCGGGTTCACCCCTCCACTTT. The full variable domain, in which reference TRBV7-8 and TRBJ1-6 provide the parts outside the CDR3, is GAGVSQSPRYKVAKRGQDVALRCDPISGHVSLFWYQQALGQGPEFLTYFQNEAQLDKSGLPSDRFFAERPEGSVSTLKIQRTQQEDSAVYLCASSSRPGSPLHFGNGTRLTVT.

This rearrangement joins TRBV20-1 to TRBJ1-5; unclear D gene. Germline V lookup: CDR1 DFQATT, CDR2 SNEGSKA (reference sequence). This CDR3 is built from 13 residues. V was shortened by 1 base and J by 6 bases, with 10 bases between the two germline ends. The CDR3, as DNA: TGCAGTGCTAGAGGGTTTCGAGGTCAGCCCCAGCATTTT. Its translation is CSARGFRGQPQHF.

This clonotype was found a few times. V and J are TRBV2 and TRBJ1-1; 9 positions agree with TRBD1. Germline CDR1 SNHLY, CDR2 FYNNEI. This CDR3 contains 14 residues. J lost 7 bases, V lost 7 bases, and 10 bases had no gene match. The CDR3 region is CASTRLDRGGEAFF. The CDR3 DNA is TGTGCCAGCACCCGACTAGACAGGGGGGGTGAAGCTTTCTTT.

This clonotype has only one observation. This chain connects TRBV3-1 to TRBJ2-7, with 7 bases that match TRBD1. The CDR3 consists of 14 residues. The trim removed 4 bases at V and 3 bases at J, leaving 6 bases unmatched. The germline V gene encodes CDR1 LGHDT and CDR2 YNNKEL (reference sequence). The DNA for the CDR3 is TGTGCCAGCAGCCTTCGACAGGGTGACTACGAGCAGTACTTC. This sequence encodes CASSLRQGDYEQYF.